This TCR beta chain originates from a study of blood T cell repertoires in COVID-19. Turning to the study itself: The origin of the acute and convalescent COVID-19 samples was the United States, Italy and Spain. T cells, B-cell-depleted T cells, or PBMCs supplied cDNA or gDNA.

Germline CDR1 reads LGHDT; CDR2 reads YNNKEL (reference sequence). The ends were cut back, 4 bases at V and 2 bases at J, with 8 bases in the middle. The CDR3 is 13 amino acids. Sequenced by immunoSEQ multiplex PCR; TCRdb stores in-frame clones only, minus some. This sample has tens of thousands of clones, with around nine tenths found just once. The J gene is TRBJ1-2, the V gene TRBV3-1 (or the pseudogene TRBV3-2), with a weak D call TRBD1 (5 bases). The receptor was isolated from a human donor in a cohort sampled during active COVID-19. The sequencing sample was made of peripheral blood. CDR3 region: CASSPTENYGYTF. Written as DNA, the CDR3 is TGTGCCAGCAGCCCGACAGAAAACTATGGCTACACCTTC.